This T cell receptor beta chain appears in the sequencing data of a study of patients and donors after allogeneic stem cell transplantation. In TCRdb, the RT-PCR reads were re-called with MiXCR into one record per CDR3 protein. This table has 390,000 or so distinct CDR3 sequences, 16% appearing once. V was cut by 3 bases and J by 7 bases, with 21 bases left in between. The CDR3 runs 16 residues. Germline CDR1 reads SQVTM; CDR2 reads ANQGSEA. The chain couples TRBV29-1 to TRBJ1-4, with D perhaps matching TRBD1 (5 bases). The clonotype was recovered from a human donor who was either an allogeneic HSCT recipient or a stem cell or donor lymphocyte infusion donor (not recorded which). It is not recorded whose cells these are; they may come from a transplant donor. The specimen sequenced was blood, either unsorted or a sorted T cell fraction (not recorded which). The CDR3 loop reads CSVERDAVGGSEKLFF. The DNA of the CDR3 is TGCAGCGTTGAGAGGGACGCGGTGGGAGGAAGTGAAAAACTGTTTTTT.